The entry below gives a single T cell receptor beta chain sequence along with its context. Its antigen target is currently unknown. It has no much larger one-base neighbor in the sample; base qualities were not kept. From a lookup of the germline V gene (reference sequence), CDR1 and CDR2 are LNHDA and SQIVND. From cysteine to phenylalanine, the CDR3 is 15 amino acids long. The sequence is cut down to CDR3 DNA, 45 bases in frame from base 1. Trimming removed 1 base from V and 0 bases from J, leaving 10 bases between the germline ends. The method was RACE. The sample was run on a NextSeq 500. Library preparation attached unique molecular identifiers to individual cDNA molecules for quantitative, reproducible TCR counting. For every blood RNA sample, sequencing covered both the TCR alpha and TCR beta chains. In the original analysis: Samples had a median of approximately 96,000 TCRs, with a range from roughly 20,000 to 700,000. V, J and CDR3 annotation of the TCR reads was performed with the Decombinator software suite. To make PS versus PT1 abundance plots, every sample was subsampled to the same number of TCRs (28,000). Expanded TCRs were defined as absent before sensitization and observed at least eight times at the 2-week time point. TCRdb redid the processing of the public reads, applying fastp at Q25 and MiXCR, and retained in-frame beta chains. Records with the same CDR3 protein are collapsed into one entry carrying the most frequent genes and DNA. The V and J calls here are based on TCRdb, not the publication. The sample records tens of thousands of distinct CDR3 sequences, roughly 10% of which are singletons. The ten largest make up around 3.7% of the sample.

The sample's time point label, decoded: patch test 3, about 24 weeks after DPC sensitization. Reading the label with the study, this specimen's treatment or condition is: therapeutic diphenylcyclopropenone sensitization with weekly scalp DPC. At each patch-test visit, blood was drawn before the patch test was applied. Patients were considered eligible if aged 18 to 70, diagnosed with alopecia and deemed suitable for DPC therapy, and patients were excluded if pregnant. Total RNA was extracted from unfractionated whole blood that had been collected in Tempus Blood RNA tubes. This record belongs to a study of human T cells and chemical hapten exposure (dated by TCRdb to the early 2020s). Background on the whole study: For sensitization, 2% DPC in acetone was applied to a 2 cm by 2 cm area of upper inner arm skin. Patients additionally received weekly therapeutic DPC doses to the scalp throughout the roughly 24-week study period. Patch tests used Finn chambers with 0.01% DPC on the upper back, scored after 6 days by International Contact Dermatitis Research Group standards. Alopecia areata with under or over 50% scalp involvement, alopecia totalis and alopecia universalis were represented in the patient cohort, which was mostly female. The libraries were sequenced as a pool, and the TCR yield per sample differed mostly because of small variations in library volumes within the pool. The study tracked peripheral blood TCR repertoire changes in vivo during primary and secondary sensitization to the hapten diphenylcyclopropenone (DPC) in alopecia patients. Patient blood was sampled pre-sensitization (week 0) and at 2, 6 and about 24 weeks after DPC sensitization. For TCR sequencing, blood came from 25 to 30 alopecia patients at anywhere from one to four time points (pre-sensitization, 2, 6 and 24 weeks). Overall study results and their limits: Alopecia, a presumed autoimmune disease, was present in all patients, so the immune response of the patients might differ from that of healthy individuals. Compared with pre-sensitization or healthy control sets, expanded TCRs formed significantly more large CDR3 similarity clusters, which is consistent with antigen-driven responses. A positive correlation was found between the number of PT1 expanded TCRs and patch test score, with significance reached at thresholds 8, 16 and 32 but not 4. DPC sensitization did not change how many TCRs were above 1 in 1000 frequency, and no evidence was found of alterations in global repertoire structure. Repeated subsampling changed both the strength of the expansion versus patch-test correlation and the threshold at which that correlation became significant.

This sample comprised whole blood, obtained in connection with sensitization to the hapten diphenylcyclopropenone (DPC). The sequence came from a woman aged 45-65 years with alopecia areata. Some clones in this sample may be carry-over from other donors' samples. The chain is made from TRBV19 and TRBJ2-7, with TRBD2 tentatively as D gene (5 bases match). Read as DNA, the sequence is TGTGCCAGTAGTATAGGGGGAGACGTCTCCTACGAGCAGTACTTC. The encoded protein is CASSIGGDVSYEQYF.